This T cell receptor beta chain was recorded in a study of identical twins listed by TCRdb under 2016. For the study in its entirety: To test whether fetal clonotypes persist, the study used deep sequencing on TCR alpha and beta repertoires from monozygotic twins, unrelated adults of various ages, and cord blood. Replicate twin experiments were performed at different times using different library preparation protocols to rule out contamination. What the study reported, not specific to this receptor: Fewer insertions were carried by abundant cord blood beta clonotypes, a similar but weaker trend appeared in young adult naive repertoires, and no such trend appeared in memory repertoires. Out-of-frame TCR alpha sequences shared between twins showed an excess of low generation-probability sequences compared with coincidental sharing between unrelated individuals. Out-of-frame TCR alpha sharing in monozygotic twins was systematically underestimated by recombination models, whereas sharing between unrelated individuals was in agreement with the recombination models. Because the same donors could not be followed over many years, the conclusions depended on cross-sectional statistical analysis. Excess twin sharing in beta out-of-frame sequences was weaker because fewer shared sequences lowered the signal-to-noise ratio. Invariant T cells such as MAIT and iNKT could partly confound zero-insertion analyses, though diverse VJ usage argued against this for most clonotypes.

The library came from 5' RACE. This sample was sequenced with an Illumina HiSeq 2000. A universal primer binding site was added through template switching, and the final cDNA carried a unique molecular identifier so that TCR cDNA molecules could be counted accurately. Specific primers in the conserved constant-segment region were used to synthesize first-strand cDNA for TCR alpha and beta chains. To control for contamination, every cDNA library carried two barcodes: a SMART-Mk sample barcode plus Illumina barcodes. TruSeq adapter sequences, together with Illumina sample barcodes, were added in two successive PCR steps. The Illumina HiSeq platform was used with custom primers to sequence TCR alpha and beta cDNA libraries. The original pipeline was this. MiGEC was used to process raw reads and extract unique molecular identifiers, and MiXCR was used to find CDR3 positions. For each individual, recombination models were inferred using an EM algorithm with the repgenHMM and IGoR tools. Shared clonotype analysis was performed with the tcR package in R, normalizing sharing by the product of cloneset sizes. To study raw recombination without the effects of thymic and clonal selection, out-of-frame nonproductive sequences were analyzed. TCRdb cleaned the public reads at Q25 with fastp, built clones with MiXCR and kept in-frame beta chains. Entries that share a CDR3 protein sequence are merged under the most common genes and DNA. It is TCRdb's table, rather than the study itself, that gives the V and J calls and clone size. The sample data list hundreds of thousands of distinct CDR3 sequences, and about 7% of these were observed just once. Around 3.4% of the sample comes from the top ten.

Every donor in the study was a healthy Caucasian. Three pairs of female monozygotic twins, all aged 18 to 29 years, made up the twin cohort. Miltenyi CD45RO+ enrichment and human naive T-cell isolation kits were used to isolate memory (CD45RO+) and naive T cells from PBMC. Taken from cysteine to phenylalanine, the CDR3 has 17 residues. The retained sequence is limited to the CDR3, 51 bases, with the frame set at the first base. CDR1 and CDR2 are drawn from the germline V gene: MDHEN, SYDVKM. V drops 5 bases and J drops 2 bases, leaving 16 bases in between. Comments on this clonotype: Its antigen has not been determined. No clone much larger than this one lies a single base away; base qualities are absent.

These same records also appear under a second study, on yellow fever vaccine responses in identical twins. The second study also describes: The authors reported that the T cell response to vaccination in identical twins appeared partly convergent and partly personalized. The study precisely tracked vaccine-responding T cell clones in identical twins.

Material for sequencing was memory (CD45RO+) T cells sorted from blood. What the cell subset or site label conveys for this sample: CD45RO+ enriched T cells. In this chain, TRBV28 is recombined with TRBJ2-6; the D gene is perhaps TRBD1, on 6 matching bases. This clonotype was sampled from a woman under 30 in good health. The CDR3 region: CASSQIQGRTGANVLTF. The sequenced DNA: TGTGCCAGCAGTCAAATACAGGGTCGGACTGGGGCCAACGTCCTGACTTTC.